Following are 25 T cell receptor beta chains from one sample sequenced in a study of spatial heterogeneity in lung cancer. Time point reported: sample taken at primary tumor resection. MiXCR, applied by TCRdb to the 5' RACE reads, yields one record per CDR3 protein. This sample has approximately 11,000 distinct CDR3 sequences, with about 6% found just once. The sample in question was PBMCs, obtained at surgery. These receptors all come from a male donor with early-stage non-small cell lung cancer.

This clonotype was seen ten or more times. This rearrangement joins TRBV7-9 to TRBJ1-1; D is undetermined. The CDR3 consists of 12 residues. Trimming pared 5 bases from V and 6 bases from J, leaving 10 bases between. Per the germline V gene, CDR1 is SEHNR and CDR2 is FQNEAQ (reference sequence). This CDR3 is CASSVGQAEAFF. CDR3 sequence (DNA): TGTGCCAGCAGCGTCGGGCAGGCTGAAGCTTTCTTT.

This clonotype was seen many times. The gene calls are TRBV28 and TRBJ2-1; TRBD2 matches at 13 bases. The CDR3 runs to 16 residues. V shed 6 bases and J 7 bases; nucleotides not matched to a gene: 9. Germline loops: CDR1 MDHEN, CDR2 SYDVKM. CDR3 coding DNA: TGTGCCAGCAGCCCCCAGACTAGCGGGAGGAAGAATGAGCAGTTCTTC. Translated, it gives CASSPQTSGRKNEQFF.

This clonotype appeared a few times. This chain connects TRBV11-2 to TRBJ1-1; D gene ambiguous. V was clipped by 1 base and J by 1 base, with 7 bases between them. CDR1 and CDR2 from the germline V gene are SGHAT and FQNNGV. The CDR3 is 14 residues long. The CDR3 here is CASSLVASNTEAFF. CDR3 in DNA: TGTGCCAGCAGCTTAGTGGCGTCGAACACTGAAGCTTTCTTT.

Here the CDR3 DNA reads TGTGCCAGCTCACCGCCCGGGACAGGGGCCTTGGGGCAGTACTTC. Translation: CASSPPGTGALGQYF. J is TRBJ2-7 and V is TRBV18; TRBD1 agrees at 10 bases. The trim removed 3 bases at V and 9 bases at J, leaving 11 bases unmatched. The length of the CDR3 is 15 residues. The germline V gene has CDR1 KGHSH and CDR2 LQKENI.

About this clonotype itself: A much larger clonotype is one base distant, so this may be a read error. The V call is TRBV6-6, the J call TRBJ2-5; 7 nucleotides match TRBD1. With 6 bases clipped from V and 2 bases from J, the junction kept 15 bases outside the gene matches. This CDR3 region has 17 residues. Germline V gene sequence: CDR1 MNHNY, CDR2 SVGAGI (reference sequence). The CDR3 is CASSDSRQGRSQETQYF. The CDR3 nucleotides read TGTGCCAGCAGCGACTCCCGACAGGGAAGGAGTCAAGAGACCCAGTACTTC.

This clonotype is classed as medium-sized. The chain recombines TRBV6-6 with TRBJ2-7, with 9 bases lining up with TRBD1. Germline V lookup: CDR1 MNHNY, CDR2 SVGAGI (reference sequence). The CDR3 spans 15 residues. With V trimmed by 5 bases and J by 5 bases, 10 bases remained unmatched. The CDR3 loop is CASSAPGQGFDEQYF. The CDR3 DNA sequence: TGTGCCAGCAGTGCCCCGGGACAGGGTTTCGACGAGCAGTACTTC.

This chain links TRBV30 with TRBJ2-7; maybe TRBD1 (5 bases). With 0 bases removed from V and 4 bases from J, the gap between germline ends came to 10 bases. The CDR3 consists of 13 residues. From germline, CDR1 is GTSNPN and CDR2 SVGIG (reference sequence). The CDR3 DNA reads as TGTGCCTGGAGTGTACAGGACGGGTACGAGCAGTACTTC. This codes for CAWSVQDGYEQYF. The full variable domain, with the rest looked up from reference TRBV30 and TRBJ2-7, is SQTIHQWPATLVQPVGSPLSLECTVEGTSNPNLYWYRQAAGRGLQLLFYSVGIGQISSEVPQNLSASRPQDRQFILSSKKLLLSDSGFYLCAWSVQDGYEQYFGPGTRLTVT.

In this sample, this clonotype turned up many times. V and J are TRBV7-2 and TRBJ1-1, with D maybe TRBD1 (6 bases). CDR1 and CDR2 (germline): SGHTA, FQGNSA. Trimming left V 1 base short and J 0 bases short, with 12 bases between. There are 16 residues in the CDR3. In nucleotides, the CDR3 is TGTGCCAGCAGCTTAGAACCGGGACAAGTGAACACTGAAGCTTTCTTT. Translated: CASSLEPGQVNTEAFF.

This clonotype has ten or more counts. This chain uses TRBV2 with TRBJ2-3; D perhaps matches TRBD2 (5 bases). Germline V gene data show CDR1 as SNHLY and CDR2 as FYNNEI. The V end was cut by 7 bases, the J end by 1 base, with 9 bases between. This CDR3 contains 13 residues. CDR3 coding DNA: TGTGCCAGCAACCGGGAACGCACAGATACGCAGTATTTT. Translated: CASNRERTDTQYF.

This clonotype was picked up many times. The chain links TRBV28 to TRBJ1-4; D may be TRBD1 (5 bases). CDR3 length: 17 amino acids. V was clipped by 4 bases and J by 2 bases, with 17 bases between them. CDR1 MDHEN and CDR2 SYDVKM come from the germline V gene. The CDR3 DNA follows: TGTGCCAGCAGTTCCCCGGGATTGGGGACCACTAATGAAAAACTGTTTTTT. Its translation: CASSSPGLGTTNEKLFF.

The chain recombines TRBV19 with TRBJ2-1; weak D call: TRBD2 (6 bases). Germline values: CDR1 LNHDA, CDR2 SQIVND (reference sequence). The CDR3 runs 17 residues. Trimming took off 3 bases at V and 0 bases at J, with 15 bases between the two ends. CDR3 in DNA: TGTGCCAGTAGTATCTGGGCCGGGGGACCCTCCTACAATGAGCAGTTCTTC. Residues: CASSIWAGGPSYNEQFF.

This clonotype was seen repeatedly, ten times or more. This chain links TRBV21-1 with TRBJ2-2; TRBD2, the D gene given by the table, was not confirmed from the DNA. TRBV21-1 corresponds to a pseudogene. The CDR3 loop spans 15 amino acids. The CDR3 spells CASSKGRPNTGELFF. CDR3 nucleotide sequence: TGTGCCAGCAGCAAGGGACGGCCGAACACCGGGGAGCTGTTTTTT.

This clonotype was seen at least ten times. The V and J genes are TRBV7-8 and TRBJ1-2; D gene ambiguous. Deletions cut 2 bases from V and 7 bases from J, with 17 bases between. This CDR3 comprises 15 residues. Germline loops: CDR1 SGHVS, CDR2 FQNEAQ. Here the CDR3 reads CASSLLSGVAGGYTF. The CDR3 nucleotides are TGTGCCAGCAGCTTATTAAGCGGGGTCGCGGGTGGCTACACCTTC.

This sequence joins TRBV24-1 and TRBJ2-2; D could derive from TRBD1 or TRBD2 (5 bases each). The germline gives CDR1 KGHDR, CDR2 SFDVKD. The V end was cut by 5 bases, the J end by 4 bases, with 28 bases between. The CDR3 spans 20 residues. The CDR3 bases are TGTGCCACCAGTGCCCTCCCGGGCCGACGGGGCCGAAAAACCACCGGGGAGCTGTTTTTT. This gives the protein CATSALPGRRGRKTTGELFF.

With respect to this clonotype: A much larger clone differs by one base, so this may be a read error. The rearrangement uses TRBV7-2 and TRBJ2-7; 7 bases map to TRBD1. The CDR3 is 15 residues long. Germline V gene lookup returns CDR1 SGHTA and CDR2 FQGNSA. CDR3 amino acids: CAISPATGALTEQYF. The CDR3 bases are TGTGCCATCAGCCCAGCAACAGGGGCCCTCACGGAGCAGTACTTC.

In its sample, this clonotype was seen a few times. The chain combines TRBV11-3 with TRBJ2-5; tentatively, D is TRBD1 or TRBD2 (5 bases each). This CDR3 is 16 amino acids long. V was pared by 4 bases and J by 1 base, with 16 bases between. The germline gives CDR1 SGHNT, CDR2 YENEEA. The DNA of the CDR3 is TGTGCCAGCAGCTACGCCGGGACGGAGAGCCAAGAGACCCAGTACTTC. The encoded protein is CASSYAGTESQETQYF.

This clonotype is deemed medium-sized. V gene TRBV7-2 combines with J gene TRBJ2-1; TRBD2 might be the D (5 bases). This CDR3 has 13 amino acids. Germline V gene data show CDR1 as SGHTA and CDR2 as FQGNSA. Trimming removed 6 bases at V and 8 bases at J, with 14 bases between. CDR3 nucleotides: TGTGCCAGCAGACCTCCGTCGGAGGATGAGCAGTTCTTC. It encodes CASRPPSEDEQFF.

This clonotype has a count of ten or more. The J gene is TRBJ2-3, the V gene TRBV19; D is undetermined. V shed 5 bases and J shed 6 bases, with 9 bases lying between them. Germline V CDR1 and CDR2: LNHDA, SQIVND (reference sequence). This CDR3 has 12 residues. CDR3 DNA sequence: TGTGCCAGTAGTCTAAGCTTGGATACGCAGTATTTT. As protein: CASSLSLDTQYF. Looking up the rest from reference TRBV19 and TRBJ2-3 gives the full variable domain: DGGITQSPKYLFRKEGQNVTLSCEQNLNHDAMYWYRQDPGQGLRLIYYSQIVNDFQKGDIAEGYSVSREKKESFPLTVTSAQKNPTAFYLCASSLSLDTQYFGPGTRLTVL.

This clonotype is classed as medium-sized. The chain joins TRBV29-1 to TRBJ2-7, with 7 bases matching TRBD2. V lost 5 bases to trimming and J lost 0 bases; unmatched junction nucleotides: 4. The CDR3 has 13 amino acids. Germline CDR1 is SQVTM and CDR2 is ANQGSEA. CDR3 in DNA: TGCAGCGTTCTGCGGGGGAACTCCTACGAGCAGTACTTC. Translated, it gives CSVLRGNSYEQYF.

At least ten counts were recorded for this clonotype. The V gene is TRBV29-1, the J gene TRBJ2-7; 10 nucleotides align to TRBD2. The length of the CDR3 is 13 residues. Germline trimming cut 4 bases from V and 2 bases from J; bases unmatched to any gene: 2. The germline V gene encodes CDR1 SQVTM and CDR2 ANQGSEA. The CDR3 region is CSVAAGGPYEQYF. The DNA of the CDR3 is TGCAGCGTTGCAGCGGGGGGGCCCTACGAGCAGTACTTC.

This clonotype was detected many times. The chain carries TRBV27 and TRBJ2-1, with D possibly matching TRBD2 (6 bases). Per germline, CDR1 MNHEY and CDR2 SMNVEV (reference sequence). Between the trimmed V and J ends, which lost 5 bases and 6 bases, there was a span of 23 bases. The CDR3 contains 17 residues. CDR3 bases: TGTGCCAGCAGTATACTCGCGGGGAATGGGATCGGCAATGAGCAGTTCTTC. Translated: CASSILAGNGIGNEQFF.

In this sample, this clonotype turned up many times. The rearrangement uses TRBV29-1 and TRBJ2-4; 8 bases match TRBD1. Germline assignment: CDR1 SQVTM and CDR2 ANQGSEA. This CDR3 is built from 12 residues. V lost 7 bases and J lost 1; bases outside the gene matches: 0. DNA for the CDR3: TGCAGCGGACAGGGGGCCAAAAACATTCAGTACTTC. This codes for CSGQGAKNIQYF.

This clonotype was detected many times. V is TRBV11-3 and J is TRBJ2-5; TRBD2 matches 15 bases. There are 18 residues in the CDR3. V was clipped by 4 bases and J by 1 base; unmatched bases: 7. Germline lookup yields CDR1 SGHNT and CDR2 YENEEA. CDR3 protein: CASSSGTSGRSLQETQYF. DNA for the CDR3: TGTGCCAGCAGCTCCGGGACTAGCGGGAGGTCCCTCCAAGAGACCCAGTACTTC.

In its sample, this clonotype was seen a few times. This chain joins TRBV27 and TRBJ1-6; 7 nucleotides agree with TRBD1. Germline loops: CDR1 MNHEY, CDR2 SMNVEV (reference sequence). The length of the CDR3 is 17 residues. With V trimmed by 0 bases and J by 9 bases, 11 bases remained unmatched. The CDR3 sequence is CASSLSQGQRNRSPLHF. Here the CDR3 DNA reads TGTGCCAGCAGTTTATCGCAGGGACAGAGGAATCGTTCACCCCTCCACTTT.

This clonotype showed up many times. The genes are TRBV29-1 and TRBJ2-2, with 9 bases fitting TRBD2. The CDR3 sequence is 15 residues long. V shed 7 bases, J shed 7 bases, and the junction held 13 bases outside the gene matches. Germline V CDR1 and CDR2: SQVTM, ANQGSEA. As DNA, the CDR3 is TGCAGCGCCGAGGGCGGGAGGGCTAGGAACGGGGAGCTGTTTTTT. Translated, it gives CSAEGGRARNGELFF.